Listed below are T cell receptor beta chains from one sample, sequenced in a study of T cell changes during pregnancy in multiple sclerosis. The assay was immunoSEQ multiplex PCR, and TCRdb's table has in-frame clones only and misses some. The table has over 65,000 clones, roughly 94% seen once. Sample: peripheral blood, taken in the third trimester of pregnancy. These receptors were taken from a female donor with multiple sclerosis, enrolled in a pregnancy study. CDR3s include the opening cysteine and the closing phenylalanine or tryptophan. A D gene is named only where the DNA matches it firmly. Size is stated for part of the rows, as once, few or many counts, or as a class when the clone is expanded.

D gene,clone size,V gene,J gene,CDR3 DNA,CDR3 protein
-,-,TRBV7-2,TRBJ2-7,TGTGCCAGCAGCCCCCCAGGGGGGATCCCCTACGAGCAGTACTTC,CASSPPGGIPYEQYF
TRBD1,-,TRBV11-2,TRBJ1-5,TGTGCCAGCAGCTTAGGGCGACAGGGCCGAAATCAGCCCCAGCATTTT,CASSLGRQGRNQPQHF
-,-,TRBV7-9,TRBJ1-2,TGTGCCAGCAGCTTAGGGCCGAACTATGGCTACACCTTC,CASSLGPNYGYTF
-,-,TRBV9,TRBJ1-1,TGTGCCAGCACCAAGGGACAAATTCACACTGAAGCTTTCTTT,CASTKGQIHTEAFF
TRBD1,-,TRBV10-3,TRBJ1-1,TGTGCCATCAGTGGGGACAGGAACACTGAAGCTTTCTTT,CAISGDRNTEAFF
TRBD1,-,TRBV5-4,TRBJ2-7,TGTGCCAGCAGCTTTGAGAGACAGGGGTACGAGCAGTACTTC,CASSFERQGYEQYF
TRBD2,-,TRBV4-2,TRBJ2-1,TGTGCCAGCAGCCAAGATCTAGCGGGGACCTACAATGAGCAGTTCTTC,CASSQDLAGTYNEQFF
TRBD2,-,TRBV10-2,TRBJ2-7,TGCGCCAGCAGAGAGAGACTAGCGATTCCCCTGGAGCAGTACTTC,CASRERLAIPLEQYF
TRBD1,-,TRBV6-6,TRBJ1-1,TGTGCCAGCAGTTACTCTACCGGGACAGGGACCACTGAAGCTTTCTTT,CASSYSTGTGTTEAFF
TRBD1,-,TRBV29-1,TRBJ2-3,TGCAGCGTTGCCGGGACAGGAGATACGCAGTATTTT,CSVAGTGDTQYF
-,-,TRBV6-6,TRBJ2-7,TGTGCCAGCAATGGAGGGCAGTTCTACGAGCAGTACTTC,CASNGGQFYEQYF
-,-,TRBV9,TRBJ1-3,TGTGCCAGCAGCGTAGCGAGCTCTGGAAACACCATATATTTT,CASSVASSGNTIYF
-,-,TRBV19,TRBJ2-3,TGTGCCAGTAGTATAGGCGGCTTTGGCAATACGCAGTATTTT,CASSIGGFGNTQYF
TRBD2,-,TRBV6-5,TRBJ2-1,TGTGCCAGCAGTCAGGGGACTAGCGGGTTGAATGAGCAGTTCTTC,CASSQGTSGLNEQFF
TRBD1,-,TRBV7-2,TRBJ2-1,TGTGCCAGCAGCTTCCTAGGACAGGTGGGGAATGAGCAGTTCTTC,CASSFLGQVGNEQFF
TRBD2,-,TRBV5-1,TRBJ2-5,TGCGCCAGCAGCTTAACCACTAGCGGGTACCAAGAGACCCAGTACTTC,CASSLTTSGYQETQYF
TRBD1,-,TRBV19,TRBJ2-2,TGTGCCAGTAGTATAAGGACAGGGGGCACTCTGGGCACCGGGGAGCTGTTTTTT,CASSIRTGGTLGTGELFF
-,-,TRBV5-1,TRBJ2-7,TGCGCCAGCAGCTTGGAGGGGGATGAGCAGTACTTC,CASSLEGDEQYF
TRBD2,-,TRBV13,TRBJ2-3,TGTGCCATCCCGGGACTACTCACAGATACGCAGTATTTT,CAIPGLLTDTQYF
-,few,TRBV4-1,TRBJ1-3,TGCGCCAGCAGCCAAGGAGTCGAGAACTCTGGAAACACCATATATTTT,CASSQGVENSGNTIYF
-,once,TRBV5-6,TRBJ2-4,TGTGCCAGCAGCTTGGAAGCAGGGTGGGCCAAAAACATTCAGTACTTC,CASSLEAGWAKNIQYF
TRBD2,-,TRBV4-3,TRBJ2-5,TGCGCCAGCAGCCCCCGTTTATCCGGGGGGGGCCGGGAGACCCAGTACTTC,CASSPRLSGGGRETQYF
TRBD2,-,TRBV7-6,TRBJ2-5,TGTGCCAGCAGCCGACGTGGGACTAGCGGTCGATTAGAGACCCAGTACTTC,CASSRRGTSGRLETQYF
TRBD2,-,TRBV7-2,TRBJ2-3,TGTGCCAGCAGCCCCTCACGACTAGCGGGGCCGGGGGGGACAGATACGCAGTATTTT,CASSPSRLAGPGGTDTQYF
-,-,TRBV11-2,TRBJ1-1,TGTGCCAGCAGCGCAGACCCGGGGGGCGCTGAAGCTTTCTTT,CASSADPGGAEAFF
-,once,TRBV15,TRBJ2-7,TGTGCCACCAGCCAGGTGTCCTCCTACGAGCAGTACTTC,CATSQVSSYEQYF
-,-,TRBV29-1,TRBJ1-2,TGCAGCGTTGAAGATCCGGTCTCCTCCAACTATGGCTACACCTTC,CSVEDPVSSNYGYTF
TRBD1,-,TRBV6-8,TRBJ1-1,TGTGCCAGCAGTGACCATACAGGGGGCAATACTGAAGCTTTCTTT,CASSDHTGGNTEAFF
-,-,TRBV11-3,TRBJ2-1,TGTGCCAGCAGCTTGGGCACCCTTTACAATGAGCAGTTCTTC,CASSLGTLYNEQFF
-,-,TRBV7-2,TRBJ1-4,TGTGCCAGCACCCAGTTTCCGGGAAATGAAAAACTGTTTTTT,CASTQFPGNEKLFF
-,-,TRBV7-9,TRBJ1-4,TGTGCCAGCAGCTTAGTTGGTGAATCAGGGGTAAAACTGTTTTTT,CASSLVGESGVKLFF
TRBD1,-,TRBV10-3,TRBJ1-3,TGTGCCATCAGCAGCCTCAAGGGGGCGCCGGGAAACACCATATATTTT,CAISSLKGAPGNTIYF
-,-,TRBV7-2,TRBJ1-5,TGTGCCAGCAGCAGGGGGGGGAATAGCAATCAGCCCCAGCATTTT,CASSRGGNSNQPQHF
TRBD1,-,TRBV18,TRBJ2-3,TGTGCCAGCTCGCATATACAGGGGGTCGCAGATACGCAGTATTTT,CASSHIQGVADTQYF
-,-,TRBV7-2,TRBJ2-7,TGTGCCAGCGTCGGCCTAGCGACCGAGCAGTACTTC,CASVGLATEQYF